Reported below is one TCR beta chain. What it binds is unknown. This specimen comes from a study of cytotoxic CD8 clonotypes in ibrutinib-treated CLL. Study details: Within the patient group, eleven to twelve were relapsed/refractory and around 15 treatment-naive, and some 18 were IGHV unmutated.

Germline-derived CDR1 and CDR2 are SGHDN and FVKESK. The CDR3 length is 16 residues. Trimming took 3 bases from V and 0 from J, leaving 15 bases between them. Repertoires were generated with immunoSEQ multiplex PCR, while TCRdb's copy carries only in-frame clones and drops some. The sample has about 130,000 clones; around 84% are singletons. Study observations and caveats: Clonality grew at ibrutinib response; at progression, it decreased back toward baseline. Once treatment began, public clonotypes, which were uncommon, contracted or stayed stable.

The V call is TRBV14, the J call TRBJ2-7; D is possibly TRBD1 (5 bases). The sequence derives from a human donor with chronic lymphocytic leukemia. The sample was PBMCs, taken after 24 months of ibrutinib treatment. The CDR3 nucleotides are TGTGCCAGCAGCCAGATACAGGTCTCGAGCTCCTACGAGCAGTACTTC. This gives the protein CASSQIQVSSSYEQYF.